Sequencing of this T cell receptor (beta chain) was carried out in a study of T cell changes during pregnancy in multiple sclerosis. V trimming: 4 bases; J trimming: 6 bases; junction bases outside the gene matches: 9. The germline V gene encodes CDR1 LNHDA and CDR2 SQIVND (reference sequence). The CDR3 extends over 15 amino acids. The method was immunoSEQ multiplex PCR; TCRdb's version includes in-frame clones alone and lacks a portion of them. The sample comprises more than 100,000 clones, about 90% of which are singletons, and 0.93% rests with the top ten. This chain joins TRBV19 and TRBJ2-1; 7 nucleotides align to TRBD1. The sample here was peripheral blood, taken after pregnancy. The source of this sequence is a female donor with multiple sclerosis, enrolled in a pregnancy study. This chain's CDR3 is CASSNGVGQINEQFF. In DNA form, the CDR3 reads TGTGCCAGTAGTAACGGGGTGGGACAGATCAATGAGCAGTTCTTC.